The 14 T cell receptor beta chains given below trace back to one sample, sequenced in a study of T cells after yellow fever vaccination. MiXCR was run by TCRdb on the 5' RACE reads, yielding one entry per CDR3 protein. This repertoire shows 310,000 or so distinct CDR3 sequences, roughly 3.5% found once; its top ten account for around 24%. Sequences were derived from PBMCs, sampled on the day of the yellow fever booster vaccination. These TCRs come from a man in his late teens or twenties who received the YFV17D yellow fever vaccine.

The sample holds a few counts of this clonotype. The chain links TRBV15 to TRBJ1-5, with D possibly TRBD1 on 6 matching bases. V lost 5 bases and J lost 7, with 9 bases in between. This CDR3 is built from 12 residues. The germline V gene encodes CDR1 LNHNV and CDR2 YYDKDF (reference sequence). The CDR3: CATSPQGQPQHF. CDR3 coding DNA: TGTGCCACCAGCCCACAGGGACAGCCCCAGCATTTT.

The CDR3 DNA is TGTGCTAGTGCCCTCTCGGGGACCTACGAGCAGTACTTC. It specifies CASALSGTYEQYF. This chain uses TRBV12-5 with TRBJ2-7, with D tentatively TRBD2 (5 bases). CDR1 is LGHNT and CDR2 is FRNRAP in the germline V gene. The V end was cut by 7 bases, the J end by 2 bases, with 12 bases between. The CDR3 is made up of 13 amino acids.

At least ten counts were recorded for this clonotype. The gene calls are TRBV20-1 and TRBJ1-1, with D uncertain. The germline CDR1 and CDR2 sequences are DFQATT and SNEGSKA (reference sequence). The CDR3 is 11 amino acids. The germline V and J ends were trimmed by 1 base and 10 bases, with 10 bases remaining between them. This chain's CDR3 is CSARGGGVAFF. CDR3 nucleotides: TGCAGTGCTAGAGGGGGTGGAGTAGCTTTCTTT.

Many counts were recorded for this clonotype. This chain joins TRBV5-1 and TRBJ2-7; tentatively, D is TRBD1 (6 bases). Germline assignment: CDR1 SGHRS and CDR2 YFSETQ. V lost 4 bases to trimming and J lost 2 bases, with 16 bases between them. This CDR3 has 15 residues. This CDR3 reads CASSPDSRGAYEQYF. The CDR3 region has the DNA TGCGCCAGCAGCCCGGACTCCAGGGGCGCCTACGAGCAGTACTTC.

V usage is TRBV6-6 and J usage is TRBJ2-3; TRBD2 matches at 13 bases. The V and J ends lost 5 bases and 10 bases, in that order; junction bases with no gene match: 18. This CDR3 has 18 amino acids. Per the germline V gene, CDR1 is MNHNY and CDR2 is SVGAGI (reference sequence). CDR3 region: CASSQTSGGSASPYAQYF. The CDR3 bases are TGTGCCAGCAGTCAGACTAGCGGGGGGTCCGCATCCCCCTACGCGCAGTATTTT.

This clonotype was recorded at least ten times. This rearrangement joins TRBV4-3 to TRBJ2-2, with no clear D. Germline V gene lookup returns CDR1 LGHNA and CDR2 YSLEER. This CDR3 comprises 13 residues. Between the trimmed V and J ends, which lost 1 base and 7 bases, there was a span of 7 bases. The CDR3 here is CASSQGKVGELFF. CDR3 sequence (DNA): TGCGCCAGCAGCCAAGGCAAAGTCGGGGAGCTGTTTTTT.

This clonotype was detected ten times or more. Here the CDR3 reads CASSITGTSRADTQYF. For the CDR3, the DNA is TGCGCCAGCAGCATAACCGGGACTAGCCGTGCGGATACGCAGTATTTT. The chain carries TRBV5-1 and TRBJ2-3; 9 nucleotides align to TRBD2. CDR1 SGHRS and CDR2 YFSETQ come from the germline V gene. After removal of 4 bases from V and 6 bases from J, the junction contained 12 bases not matched to a gene. The CDR3 extends over 16 amino acids.

This clonotype came up many times. This chain uses TRBV5-1 with TRBJ1-6, with TRBD1 as a possible D gene (5 bases). Trimming stripped 0 bases from V and 7 bases from J, with 11 bases between. Germline V CDR1 and CDR2: SGHRS, YFSETQ. The length of the CDR3 is 15 residues. Here the CDR3 DNA reads TGCGCCAGCAGCTTGGTTCCAGGGTTGAATTCACCCCTCCACTTT. Translating gives CASSLVPGLNSPLHF.

The chain uses TRBV7-2 and TRBJ2-1; D not resolved. V lost 3 bases and J 0 bases, leaving 18 bases between the germline ends. Germline values: CDR1 SGHTA, CDR2 FQGNSA. CDR3 size: 18 residues. The CDR3 DNA is TGTGCCAGCAGCTTTCCTTCAGCTCCTGTCAGCTCCTACAATGAGCAGTTCTTC. It is translated as CASSFPSAPVSSYNEQFF.

The chain links TRBV6-5 to TRBJ1-6; 8 nucleotides align to TRBD1. Germline V CDR1 and CDR2: MNHEY, SVGAGI. V shed 6 bases, J shed 8 bases, and the junction held 3 bases outside the gene matches. CDR3 length: 13 amino acids. The CDR3 is CASSGQGYSPLHF. The DNA for the CDR3 is TGTGCCAGCAGCGGACAGGGTTATTCACCCCTCCACTTT.

This clonotype was found many times. V is TRBV9 and J is TRBJ1-4; TRBD1 aligns across 7 bases. V gave up 0 bases and J gave up 8 bases; unmatched junction bases: 19. This CDR3 is 19 amino acids long. Germline V gene lookup returns CDR1 SGDLS and CDR2 YYNGEE. CDR3 sequence reads: CASSVGASLDEGAREKLFF. The CDR3 nucleotides read TGTGCCAGCAGCGTAGGAGCGTCTTTAGACGAGGGGGCGCGAGAAAAACTGTTTTTT.

There are a few counts of this clonotype. This chain connects TRBV4-2 to TRBJ1-2; 9 positions match TRBD1. V lost 0 bases and J lost 2; bases outside the gene matches: 16. This CDR3 has 20 amino acids. Per germline, CDR1 LGHNA and CDR2 YNFKEQ. In DNA, the CDR3 is TGTGCCAGCAGCCAAGAATGGCATCCGGGACAGGGAGATCCGAACTATGGCTACACCTTC. Translated: CASSQEWHPGQGDPNYGYTF.

This clonotype was seen many times. The gene calls are TRBV6-5 and TRBJ1-6; D is possibly TRBD1 (6 bases). CDR1 is MNHEY, CDR2 SVGAGI, per germline. The V end was cut by 6 bases, the J end by 6 bases, with 15 bases between. This CDR3 is built from 15 residues. CDR3 bases: TGTGCCAGCAGCCCGACGCAGGGGATTAATTCACCCCTCCACTTT. Protein sequence: CASSPTQGINSPLHF.

This clonotype was counted a few times. The rearrangement uses TRBV7-3 and TRBJ2-2, with a possible D match to TRBD2 (6 bases). The CDR3 sequence is 15 residues long. Looked up from germline, CDR1 is SGHTA and CDR2 is FQGTGA. The V and J ends lost 6 bases and 7 bases respectively, with 18 bases between them. Here the CDR3 reads CASSAGTPGDGELFF. The CDR3, as DNA: TGTGCCAGCAGTGCCGGGACTCCCGGTGACGGGGAGCTGTTTTTT.